This T cell receptor beta chain was sequenced in a study of PD-1 blockade in classical Hodgkin lymphoma (dated by TCRdb to between 2020 and 2021). Some background on the complete study: Nivolumab dosing was 3 mg/kg intravenously every 2 weeks, continuing until either disease progression or unacceptable toxicity. A peripheral blood immune signature of response to PD-1 blockade in classical Hodgkin lymphoma was defined using TCR beta sequencing and CyTOF. Results and caveats for the whole study, not just this receptor: A significant rise by C4D1 was seen in CD4+ but not CD8+ TCR diversity (p=0.0027 vs p=0.16), with the rise being most apparent in complete responders (p=0.02). The study covered only a single clinical trial cohort, and the causes of the repertoire differences, possibly disease activity or prior therapy, were still not defined. Baseline TCR diversity was reported as lower in newly diagnosed patients than in healthy donors, and lower still in relapsed/refractory patients. Trial patients achieving complete response had baseline diversity similar to newly diagnosed patients, whereas partial responders and progressors had significantly lower diversity. Patients starting nivolumab less than 1 year after ASCT had lower diversity and were excluded from later analyses to avoid confounding by immune reconstitution.

Regarding this clone: Its antigen is unknown. No per-base quality is available; no much larger clone lies one base away.

The meaning of the sample's time point label: cycle 4 day 1 (C4D1), after five to seven weeks of nivolumab. All trial patients had relapsed after autologous stem cell transplantation, with cohorts A, B and C differing in prior brentuximab vedotin exposure. The trial cohort was composed of approximately 56 patients with relapsed/refractory classical Hodgkin lymphoma, for whom complete response, partial response or progressive disease was recorded as best overall response. In the multi-cohort phase II CheckMate 205 trial, trial patients received single-agent nivolumab. An independent review committee assessed best overall response by applying the 2007 International Working Group response criteria. PBMCs from the trial were collected at three points: immediately before nivolumab initiation (C1D1), and during therapy at cycle 2 day 1 and cycle 4 day 1. Peripheral blood was collected in 8 mL Vacutainer Cell Preparation Tubes, from which PBMCs were isolated by centrifugation and then cryopreserved.

The Qiagen DNeasy kit was used to extract genomic DNA from unsorted PBMCs and from the negatively selected CD4+ and CD8+ fractions. TCR beta CDR3 regions were amplified by immunoSEQ multiplex PCR using primers annealing to V and J segments. Amplification bias was minimized using a synthetic immune receptor repertoire, and residual bias was removed computationally after sequencing. The original methods were these. Repertoire diversity was quantified as the Shannon entropy index using custom Python scripts. Unsorted, CD4+ and CD8+ repertoires were analyzed separately, except for combined analyses in which CD4+ and CD8+ sequences were merged in silico. Clonal expansion was defined as at least a 2-fold frequency increase after treatment relative to C1D1, with a pseudocount of 0.5 for undetected baseline clones. Singleton clones were defined as clones with 0 or 1 copy at C1D1, and non-singleton clones were defined as clones with 2 or more copies. Clones expanded in unsorted samples were assigned a CD4+, CD8+ or unknown annotation through matching of protein sequences in sorted samples from the same patient. Wilcoxon tests were applied to paired samples to test diversity changes from C1D1 to C4D1. The table comes from immuneACCESS by way of TCRdb, which keeps in-frame sequences with V and J called. Part of the clones is missing from these tables; in studies checked, under half for an unresolved V gene and the rest for unknown reasons. V and J calls and clone size are those listed in that table; D and trimming were worked out from the DNA. Recorded for this sample are about 64,000 clones; about 89% of them occurred a single time. The top ten hold approximately 10% of the sample.

CDR1 and CDR2 are read off the germline V gene (reference sequence) as MNHEY and SMNVEV. V is cut back by 5 bases and J by 11 bases, with 21 bases in the junction unmatched. Measured from the cysteine to the phenylalanine, the CDR3 is 18 residues long. The CDR3 DNA has 54 bases and is translated from base 1. Rearrangement joined TRBV27 to TRBJ1-6, and 7 junctional nucleotides match TRBD1. The TCR was taken from a human donor with classical Hodgkin lymphoma. Specimen: peripheral blood mononuclear cells (PBMCs), collected before the fourth cycle of nivolumab. The DNA sequence is TGTGCCAGCAGTCGTGCGCGTAAGGGGGCAGGTCTCTTTGCACCCCTCCACTTT. Translated, it reads CASSRARKGAGLFAPLHF.